This T cell receptor beta chain was identified in a study of shared clonotypes between healthy human individuals. Only in-frame clones appear in the TCRdb table, and some are missing; sequencing was by immunoSEQ multiplex PCR. The table has about 490,000 clones, over 70% seen once. Trimming removed 6 bases at V and 6 bases at J, with 15 bases between. Germline loops: CDR1 MGHRA, CDR2 YSYEKL. This CDR3 has 13 amino acids. This rearrangement joins TRBV4-1 to TRBJ2-7, with D hard to call. Sequencing was done on a sample of PBMCs. The sequence was collected from a woman aged 40 to 55 in good health. Some clones in this sample may be carry-over from other donors' samples. DNA for the CDR3: TGCGCCAGCAGTCCCGTGGCAGCCTGCGAGCAGTACTTC. Its protein product is CASSPVAACEQYF.